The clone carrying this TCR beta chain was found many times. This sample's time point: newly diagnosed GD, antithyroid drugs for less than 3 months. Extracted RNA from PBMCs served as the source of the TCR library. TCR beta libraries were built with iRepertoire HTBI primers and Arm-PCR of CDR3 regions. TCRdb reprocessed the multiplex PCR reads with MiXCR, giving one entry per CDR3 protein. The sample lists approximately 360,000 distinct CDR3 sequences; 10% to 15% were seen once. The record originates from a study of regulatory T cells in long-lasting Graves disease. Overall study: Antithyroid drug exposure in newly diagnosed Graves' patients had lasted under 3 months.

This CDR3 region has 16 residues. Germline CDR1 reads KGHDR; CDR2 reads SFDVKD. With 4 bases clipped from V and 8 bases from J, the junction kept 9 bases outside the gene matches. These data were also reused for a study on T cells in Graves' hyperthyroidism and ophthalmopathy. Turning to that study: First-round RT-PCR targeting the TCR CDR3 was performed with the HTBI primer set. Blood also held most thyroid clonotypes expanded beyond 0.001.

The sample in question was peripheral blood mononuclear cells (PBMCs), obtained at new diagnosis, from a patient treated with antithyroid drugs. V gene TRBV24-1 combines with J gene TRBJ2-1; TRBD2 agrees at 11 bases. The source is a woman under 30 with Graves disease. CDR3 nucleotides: TGTGCCACCAGTGACCCCGGGACTAGCGGTTTCGATGAGCAGTTCTTC. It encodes CATSDPGTSGFDEQFF.